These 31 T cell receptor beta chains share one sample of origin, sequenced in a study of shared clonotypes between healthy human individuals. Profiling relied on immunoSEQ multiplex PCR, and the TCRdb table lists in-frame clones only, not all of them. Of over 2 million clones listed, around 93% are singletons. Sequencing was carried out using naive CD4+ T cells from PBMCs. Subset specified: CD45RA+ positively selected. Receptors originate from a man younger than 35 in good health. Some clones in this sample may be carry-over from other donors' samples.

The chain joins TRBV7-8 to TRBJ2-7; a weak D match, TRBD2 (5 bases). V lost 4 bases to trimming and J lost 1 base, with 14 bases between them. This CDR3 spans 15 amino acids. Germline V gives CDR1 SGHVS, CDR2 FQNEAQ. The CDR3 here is CASSSRGPWSYEQYF. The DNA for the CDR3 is TGTGCCAGCAGCTCTAGAGGGCCGTGGTCCTACGAGCAGTACTTC.

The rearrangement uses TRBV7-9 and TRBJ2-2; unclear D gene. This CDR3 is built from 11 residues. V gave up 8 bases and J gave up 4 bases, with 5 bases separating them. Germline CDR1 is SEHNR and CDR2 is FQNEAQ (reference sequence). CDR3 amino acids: CASGFTGELFF. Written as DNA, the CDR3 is TGTGCCAGCGGGTTCACCGGGGAGCTGTTTTTT.

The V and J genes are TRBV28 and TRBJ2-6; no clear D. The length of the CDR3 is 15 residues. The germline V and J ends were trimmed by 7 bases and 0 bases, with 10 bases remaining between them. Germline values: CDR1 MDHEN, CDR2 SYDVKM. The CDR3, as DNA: TGTGCCAGCACCCCCGGCGCCTCTGGGGCCAACGTCCTGACTTTC. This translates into CASTPGASGANVLTF. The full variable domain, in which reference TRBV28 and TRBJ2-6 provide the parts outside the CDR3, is DVKVTQSSRYLVKRTGEKVFLECVQDMDHENMFWYRQDPGLGLRLIYFSYDVKMKEKGDIPEGYSVSREKKERFSLILESASTNQTSMYLCASTPGASGANVLTFGAGSRLTVL.

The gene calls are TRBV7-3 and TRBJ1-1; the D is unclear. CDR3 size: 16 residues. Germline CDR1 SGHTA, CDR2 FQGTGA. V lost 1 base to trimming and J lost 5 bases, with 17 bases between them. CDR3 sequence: CASSLIGGRSRTEAFF. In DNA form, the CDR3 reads TGTGCCAGCAGCTTAATCGGTGGCAGGTCAAGGACTGAAGCTTTCTTT.

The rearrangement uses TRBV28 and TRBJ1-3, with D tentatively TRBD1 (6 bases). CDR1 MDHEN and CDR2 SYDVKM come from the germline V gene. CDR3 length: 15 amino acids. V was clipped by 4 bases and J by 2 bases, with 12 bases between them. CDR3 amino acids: CASSSGTLTGNTIYF. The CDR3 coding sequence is TGTGCCAGCAGTTCTGGGACACTGACTGGAAACACCATATATTTT.

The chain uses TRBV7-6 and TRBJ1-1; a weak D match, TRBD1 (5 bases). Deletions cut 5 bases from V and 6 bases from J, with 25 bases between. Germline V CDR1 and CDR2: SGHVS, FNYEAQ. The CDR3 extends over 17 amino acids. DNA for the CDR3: TGTGCCAGCAGCGCCTCGGGCCCTCGACAACCGGGGGCTGAAGCTTTCTTT. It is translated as CASSASGPRQPGAEAFF. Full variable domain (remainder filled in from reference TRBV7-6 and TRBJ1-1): GAGVSQSPRYKVTKRGQDVALRCDPISGHVSLYWYRQALGQGPEFLTYFNYEAQQDKSGLPNDRFSAERPEGSISTLTIQRTEQRDSAMYRCASSASGPRQPGAEAFFGQGTRLTVV.

The CDR3 nucleotides read TGTGCCAGCAGCCTTGAGACAGGGCTGGATCAGCCCCAGCATTTT. Residues: CASSLETGLDQPQHF. V is TRBV7-8 and J is TRBJ1-5, with 7 bases aligning to TRBD1. V was pared by 5 bases and J by 5 bases, with 9 bases of the junction left unmatched. Germline CDR1 and CDR2: SGHVS and FQNEAQ. This CDR3 comprises 15 residues.

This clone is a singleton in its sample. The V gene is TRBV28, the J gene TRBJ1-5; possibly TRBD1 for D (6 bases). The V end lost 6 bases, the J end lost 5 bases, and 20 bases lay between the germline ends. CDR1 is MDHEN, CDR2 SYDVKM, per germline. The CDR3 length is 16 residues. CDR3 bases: TGTGCCAGCAGAAACCCGGCCGGGGGCTCCTATCAGCCCCAGCATTTT. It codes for CASRNPAGGSYQPQHF.

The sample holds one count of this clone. The CDR3: CASSPGPGQLETQYF. The CDR3 DNA sequence: TGCGCCAGCAGCCCCGGACCCGGACAGTTGGAGACCCAGTACTTC. The genes are TRBV5-1 and TRBJ2-5; D is perhaps TRBD1 (6 bases). Germline V gene lookup returns CDR1 SGHRS and CDR2 YFSETQ. CDR3 length equals 15 residues. Trimming removed 4 bases from V and 5 bases from J, with 18 bases in between.

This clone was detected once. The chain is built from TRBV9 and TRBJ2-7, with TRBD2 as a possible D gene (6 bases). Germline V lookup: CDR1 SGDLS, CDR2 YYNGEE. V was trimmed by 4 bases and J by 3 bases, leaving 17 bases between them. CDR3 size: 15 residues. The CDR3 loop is CASSRASGRGYEQYF. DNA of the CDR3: TGTGCCAGCAGCCGGGCCTCCGGGAGAGGCTACGAGCAGTACTTC.

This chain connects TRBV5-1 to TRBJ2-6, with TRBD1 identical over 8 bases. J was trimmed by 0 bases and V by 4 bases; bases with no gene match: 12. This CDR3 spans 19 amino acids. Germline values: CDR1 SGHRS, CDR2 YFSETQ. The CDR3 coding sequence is TGCGCCAGCAGCCGCGGACAGGGCGGGTTAGACTCTGGGGCCAACGTCCTGACTTTC. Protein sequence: CASSRGQGGLDSGANVLTF.

CDR3 DNA: TGTGCCAGCAGCTTGCTCCCGGGATCTTCAGATACGCAGTATTTT. As protein: CASSLLPGSSDTQYF. The chain links TRBV5-6 to TRBJ2-3; tentatively, D is TRBD2 (5 bases). This CDR3 has 15 residues. Trimming left V 1 base short and J 4 bases short, with 13 bases between. Germline V gives CDR1 SGHDT, CDR2 YYEEEE.

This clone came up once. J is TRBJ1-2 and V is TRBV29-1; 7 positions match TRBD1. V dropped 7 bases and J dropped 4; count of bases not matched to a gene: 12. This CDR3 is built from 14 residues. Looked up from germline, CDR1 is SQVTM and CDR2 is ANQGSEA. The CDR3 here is CSAQQGFGTYGYTF. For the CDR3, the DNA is TGCAGCGCTCAACAGGGGTTCGGCACCTATGGCTACACCTTC.

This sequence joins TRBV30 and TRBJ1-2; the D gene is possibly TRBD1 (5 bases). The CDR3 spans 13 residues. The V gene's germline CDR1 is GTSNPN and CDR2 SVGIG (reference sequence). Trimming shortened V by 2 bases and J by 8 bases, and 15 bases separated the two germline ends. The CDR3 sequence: CAWSLEGMGGYTF. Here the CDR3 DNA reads TGTGCCTGGAGTTTAGAGGGGATGGGCGGCTACACCTTC.

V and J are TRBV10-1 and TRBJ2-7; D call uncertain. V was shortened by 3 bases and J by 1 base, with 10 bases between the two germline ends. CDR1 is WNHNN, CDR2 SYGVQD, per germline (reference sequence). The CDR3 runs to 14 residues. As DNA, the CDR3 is TGCGCCAGCAGTGAAGCAGCAACTTCCTACGAGCAGTACTTC. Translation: CASSEAATSYEQYF.

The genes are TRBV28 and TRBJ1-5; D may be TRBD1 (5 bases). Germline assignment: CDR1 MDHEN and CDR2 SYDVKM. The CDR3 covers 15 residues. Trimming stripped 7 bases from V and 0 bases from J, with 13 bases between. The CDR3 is CASTRRGYSNQPQHF. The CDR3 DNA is TGTGCCAGCACCCGAAGGGGATATAGCAATCAGCCCCAGCATTTT.

CDR3 in amino acids: CASSRRGTEAFF. CDR3 in DNA: TGTGCCAGCAGTCGAAGGGGCACTGAAGCTTTCTTT. The chain joins TRBV27 to TRBJ1-1, with TRBD1 as a possible D gene (5 bases). The germline CDR1 and CDR2 sequences are MNHEY and SMNVEV (reference sequence). V was shortened by 5 bases and J by 4 bases, with 8 bases between the two germline ends. CDR3 length: 12 residues.

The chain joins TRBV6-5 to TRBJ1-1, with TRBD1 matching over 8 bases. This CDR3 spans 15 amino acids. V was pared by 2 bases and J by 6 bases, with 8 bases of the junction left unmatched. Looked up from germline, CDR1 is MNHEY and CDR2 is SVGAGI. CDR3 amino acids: CASSYGQGAVAEAFF. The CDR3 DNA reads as TGTGCCAGCAGTTACGGGCAGGGGGCGGTCGCTGAAGCTTTCTTT.

The CDR3 loop reads CAWSVSGYTEAFF. CDR3 DNA sequence: TGTGCCTGGAGTGTGTCGGGGTACACTGAAGCTTTCTTT. The chain couples TRBV30 to TRBJ1-1; D unresolved. The CDR3 consists of 13 residues. The germline V gene has CDR1 GTSNPN and CDR2 SVGIG (reference sequence). V was shortened by 0 bases and J by 3 bases, with 8 bases between the two germline ends.

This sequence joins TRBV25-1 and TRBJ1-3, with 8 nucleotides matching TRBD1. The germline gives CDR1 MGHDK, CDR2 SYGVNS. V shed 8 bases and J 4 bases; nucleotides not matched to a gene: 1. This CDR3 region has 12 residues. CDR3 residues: CASRTGGNTIYF. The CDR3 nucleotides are TGTGCCAGCCGGACAGGGGGAAACACCATATATTTT.

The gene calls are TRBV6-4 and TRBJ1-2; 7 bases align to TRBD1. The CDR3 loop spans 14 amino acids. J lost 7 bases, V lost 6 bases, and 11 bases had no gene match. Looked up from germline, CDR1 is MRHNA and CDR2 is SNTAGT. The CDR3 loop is CASSPRRGPGGYTF. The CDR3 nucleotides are TGTGCCAGCAGCCCCCGAAGGGGGCCGGGTGGCTACACCTTC.

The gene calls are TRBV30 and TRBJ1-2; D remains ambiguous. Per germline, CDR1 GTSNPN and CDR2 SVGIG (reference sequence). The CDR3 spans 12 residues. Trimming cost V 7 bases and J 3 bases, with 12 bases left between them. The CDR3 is CASVDRHYGYTF. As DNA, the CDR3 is TGTGCCTCGGTTGACCGTCACTATGGCTACACCTTC.

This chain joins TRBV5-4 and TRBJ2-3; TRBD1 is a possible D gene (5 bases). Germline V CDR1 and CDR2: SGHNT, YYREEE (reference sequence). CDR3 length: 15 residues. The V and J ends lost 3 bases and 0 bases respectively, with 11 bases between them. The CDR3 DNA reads TGTGCCAGCAGCTCGGAGTGGGGCAGCACAGATACGCAGTATTTT. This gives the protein CASSSEWGSTDTQYF.

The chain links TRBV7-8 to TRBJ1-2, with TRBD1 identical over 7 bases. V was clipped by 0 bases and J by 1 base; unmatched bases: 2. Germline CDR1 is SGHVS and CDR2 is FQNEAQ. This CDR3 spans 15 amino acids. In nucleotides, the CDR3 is TGTGCCAGCAGCTTAGCGTACAGGGGTAACTATGGCTACACCTTC. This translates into CASSLAYRGNYGYTF.

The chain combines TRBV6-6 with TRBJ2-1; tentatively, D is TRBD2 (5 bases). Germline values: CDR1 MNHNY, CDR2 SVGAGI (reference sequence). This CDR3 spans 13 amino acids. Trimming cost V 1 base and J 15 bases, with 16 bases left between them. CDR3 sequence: CASSYLEAGWPFF. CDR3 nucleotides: TGTGCCAGCAGTTACTTGGAGGCGGGTTGGCCGTTCTTC.

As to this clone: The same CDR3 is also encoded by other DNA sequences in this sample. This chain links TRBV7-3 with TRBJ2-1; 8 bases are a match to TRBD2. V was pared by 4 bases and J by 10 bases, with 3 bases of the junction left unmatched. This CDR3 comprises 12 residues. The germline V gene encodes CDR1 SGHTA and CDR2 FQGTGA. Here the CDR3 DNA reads TGTGCCAGCAGCTCCACTAGCGGAGAGCAGTTCTTC. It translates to CASSSTSGEQFF.

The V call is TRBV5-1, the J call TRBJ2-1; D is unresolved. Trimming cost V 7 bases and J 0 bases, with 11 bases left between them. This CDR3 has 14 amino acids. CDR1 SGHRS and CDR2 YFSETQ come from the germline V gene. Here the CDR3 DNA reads TGCGCCAGCGGTCCGGGTCCCTCCTACAATGAGCAGTTCTTC. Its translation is CASGPGPSYNEQFF.

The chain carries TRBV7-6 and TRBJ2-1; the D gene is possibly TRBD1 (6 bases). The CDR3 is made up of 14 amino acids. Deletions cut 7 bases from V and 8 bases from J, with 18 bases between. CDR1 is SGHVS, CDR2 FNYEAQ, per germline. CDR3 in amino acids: CASTPQLGAYEQFF. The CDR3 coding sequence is TGTGCCAGCACCCCTCAGTTGGGGGCCTATGAGCAGTTCTTC.

In DNA form, the CDR3 reads TGTGCCAGCAGCAAAGAATCCCCAGATACGCAGTATTTT. It specifies CASSKESPDTQYF. This chain uses TRBV5-4 with TRBJ2-3; D not resolved. This CDR3 has 13 residues. Trimming cost V 4 bases and J 4 bases, with 10 bases left between them. CDR1 SGHNT and CDR2 YYREEE come from the germline V gene (reference sequence).

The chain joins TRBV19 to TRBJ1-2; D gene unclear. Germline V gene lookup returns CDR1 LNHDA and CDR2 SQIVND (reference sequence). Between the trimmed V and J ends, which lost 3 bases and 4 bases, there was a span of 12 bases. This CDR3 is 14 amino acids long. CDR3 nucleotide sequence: TGTGCCAGTAGTATTCGTGAAGGGCTCTATGGCTACACCTTC. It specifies CASSIREGLYGYTF.

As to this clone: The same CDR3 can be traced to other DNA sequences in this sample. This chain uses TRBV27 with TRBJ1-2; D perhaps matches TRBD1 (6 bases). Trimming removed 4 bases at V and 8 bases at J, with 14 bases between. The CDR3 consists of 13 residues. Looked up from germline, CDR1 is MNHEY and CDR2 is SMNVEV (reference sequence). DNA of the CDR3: TGTGCCAGCAGTTCTACAGGGTTTTACGGCTACACCTTC. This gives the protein CASSSTGFYGYTF.